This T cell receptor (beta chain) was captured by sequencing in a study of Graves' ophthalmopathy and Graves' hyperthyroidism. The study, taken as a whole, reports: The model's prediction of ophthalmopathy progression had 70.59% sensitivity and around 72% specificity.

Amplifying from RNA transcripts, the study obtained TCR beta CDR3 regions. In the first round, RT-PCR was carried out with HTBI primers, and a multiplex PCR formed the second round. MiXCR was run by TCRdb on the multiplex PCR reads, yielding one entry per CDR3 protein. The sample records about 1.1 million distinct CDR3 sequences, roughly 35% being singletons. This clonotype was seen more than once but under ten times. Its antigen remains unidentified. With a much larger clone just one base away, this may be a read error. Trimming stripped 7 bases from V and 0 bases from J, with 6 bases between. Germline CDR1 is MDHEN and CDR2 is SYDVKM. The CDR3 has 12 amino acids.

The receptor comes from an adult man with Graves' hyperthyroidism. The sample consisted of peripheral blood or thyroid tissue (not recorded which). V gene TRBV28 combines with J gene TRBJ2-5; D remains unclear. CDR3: CASKENQETQYF. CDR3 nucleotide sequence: TGTGCCAGCAAGGAAAACCAAGAGACCCAGTACTTC.